This T cell receptor beta chain was documented in a study of blood T cell repertoires in COVID-19. The wider study: Sites in the United States, Italy and Spain provided acute and convalescent COVID-19 samples. The analysed material was cDNA or gDNA that came from T cells, B-cell-depleted T cells, or PBMCs.

Authors' methods: Nucleated cell number was recorded as an estimate derived from reference gene primer amplification. Data came from immunoSEQ multiplex PCR; TCRdb stores just in-frame clones and leaves some out. V, J and clone size are those of that table, while D and trimming were read from the DNA. The repertoire includes 200,000 to 300,000 clones, about nine tenths of them detected once, and about 9.2% sits in the top ten. Germline lookup yields CDR1 SGHRS and CDR2 YFSETQ. V lost 4 bases and J lost 4; bases outside the gene matches: 14. The CDR3 is 17 amino acids. This sequence was found in a man between 40 and 49 years old who had recovered from COVID-19. The genes are TRBV5-1 and TRBJ1-2; TRBD1 aligns across 9 bases. Sequencing was carried out using peripheral blood. CDR3 nucleotide sequence: TGCGCCAGCAGCGGGAGCACAGGGGGCGTGGGTCCCTATGGCTACACCTTC. Encoded protein: CASSGSTGGVGPYGYTF.